This T cell receptor (beta chain) was identified during a study of T cells in Graves' hyperthyroidism and ophthalmopathy. Study-level findings and limits: Most thyroid clonotypes that were expanded above 0.001 also turned up in blood.

Amplification targeted TCR beta CDR3 regions from RNA transcripts. The HTBI set primed first-round TCR CDR3 RT-PCR. TCRdb reprocessed the multiplex PCR reads via MiXCR and lists one record per CDR3 protein. The sample holds tens of thousands of distinct CDR3 sequences, about 54% seen once. Concerning this clonotype itself: Its antigen is currently unknown.

If no ophthalmopathy progression occurred within 18 months, Graves' hyperthyroidism was stable. Patients aged 18 to 65 with hyperthyroidism were newly diagnosed, with duration under 2 months. Each diagnosis was grounded in clinical symptoms, serum thyroxine and TRAb, thyroid ultrasound, and orbital computed tomography. The sequencing sample was made of peripheral blood or thyroid tissue (not recorded which). The sequence was obtained from a man younger than 35 with Graves' hyperthyroidism.

In DNA form, the CDR3 reads TGTGCCAGCAGCCCACAGGGGGCGCGGGGCTACACCTTC. Encoded protein: CASSPQGARGYTF. The genes are TRBV3-1 and TRBJ1-2; 9 nucleotides line up with TRBD1. The CDR3 is 13 amino acids. Germline CDR1 reads LGHDT; CDR2 reads YNNKEL (reference sequence). V trimming: 4 bases; J trimming: 8 bases; junction bases outside the gene matches: 5.